This T cell receptor beta chain was sequenced for a study of STAT5B mutations in CD4+ large granular lymphocyte leukemia. Study findings and constraints: About a quarter of private leukemic clonotypes occurred rarely in other patients' non-leukemic repertoires.

About this clone itself: Antigen: not known.

CDR1 is SGHTA and CDR2 is FQGNSA in the germline V gene. V lost 1 base to trimming and J lost 4 bases; unmatched junction nucleotides: 6. This CDR3 is built from 15 residues. TCRdb's copy holds only in-frame clones and misses some; the assay was immunoSEQ multiplex PCR. The data contain tens of thousands of clones, 70% to 90% of them singletons. Source material: CD4+ T cells from blood buffy coats. The chain has TRBV7-2 and TRBJ1-2, with 7 nucleotides matching TRBD1. This sequence was found in a human donor in good health. CDR3 nucleotide sequence: TGTGCCAGCAGCTTAGTTATTGACAGGGCCTATGGCTACACCTTC. Residues: CASSLVIDRAYGYTF. Drawing the rest from reference TRBV7-2 and TRBJ1-2, the complete variable domain is GAGVSQSPSNKVTEKGKDVELRCDPISGHTALYWYRQSLGQGLEFLIYFQGNSAPDKSGLPSDRFSAERTGGSVSTLTIQRTQQEDSAVYLCASSLVIDRAYGYTFGSGTRLTVV.